Given below is one TCR beta chain in context. Its target is not known. Likely a read error: the CDR3 ends without its conserved phenylalanine or tryptophan. These data come from a study of CD8 T cells in ankylosing spondylitis. Whole-study results and caveats: A motif in TCR beta, a set of 8 or 9 highly homologous variants, appeared characteristic of ankylosing spondylitis blood. It was reported that disease-linked clones were significantly enriched in matched ankylosing spondylitis synovial fluid.

Construction of TCR beta libraries was performed using quantitative 5'-RACE with molecular barcodes. TCRdb processed the 5' RACE reads anew with MiXCR; each CDR3 protein has one entry. Counted here are some 840,000 distinct CDR3 sequences, roughly 12% occurring once; the ten biggest clones make up around 0.51%. The CDR3 length is 13 residues. Germline-derived CDR1 and CDR2 are SGHTA and FQGNSA. V lost 3 bases and J 1 base, leaving 5 bases between the germline ends. This chain links TRBV7-2 with TRBJ2-3, with no clear D. Sequenced: blood, either unsorted or a sorted T cell fraction (not recorded which). The clonotype was recovered from a male donor with ankylosing spondylitis. The CDR3 sequence: CASSFQGTDTQYC. DNA for the CDR3: TGTGCCAGCAGCTTCCAGGGCACAGATACGCAGTATTGT.